This T cell receptor beta chain is from a study of blood T cell repertoires in COVID-19. For the study at large: Acute and convalescent COVID-19 specimens originated in the United States, Italy and Spain. The cDNA or gDNA used as material had been derived from T cells, B-cell-depleted T cells, or PBMCs.

Seattle enrolled patients during active infection and tracked them longitudinally. This CDR3 has 17 amino acids. V shed 0 bases, J shed 0 bases, and the junction held 6 bases outside the gene matches. Germline V CDR1 and CDR2: SGDLS, YYNGEE. In the source study's methods: Nucleated cell counts were estimated from reference gene primer amplification. The assay was immunoSEQ multiplex PCR, and TCRdb's table has in-frame clones only and misses some. V and J calls and clone size are copied from that table; D and trimming were computed from the DNA. There are about 130,000 clones in the sample; about four fifths occur only once, and 4.5% to 5% lies in the top ten. This clone was picked up a small number of times.

Input material: peripheral blood. The chain uses TRBV9 and TRBJ1-3; 7 bases agree with TRBD1. This sequence originates from a woman in her seventies with COVID-19, enrolled during active disease. CDR3 DNA: TGTGCCAGCAGCGTAGTCCCGGGACAGCTCTCTGGAAACACCATATATTTT. Amino acids: CASSVVPGQLSGNTIYF.